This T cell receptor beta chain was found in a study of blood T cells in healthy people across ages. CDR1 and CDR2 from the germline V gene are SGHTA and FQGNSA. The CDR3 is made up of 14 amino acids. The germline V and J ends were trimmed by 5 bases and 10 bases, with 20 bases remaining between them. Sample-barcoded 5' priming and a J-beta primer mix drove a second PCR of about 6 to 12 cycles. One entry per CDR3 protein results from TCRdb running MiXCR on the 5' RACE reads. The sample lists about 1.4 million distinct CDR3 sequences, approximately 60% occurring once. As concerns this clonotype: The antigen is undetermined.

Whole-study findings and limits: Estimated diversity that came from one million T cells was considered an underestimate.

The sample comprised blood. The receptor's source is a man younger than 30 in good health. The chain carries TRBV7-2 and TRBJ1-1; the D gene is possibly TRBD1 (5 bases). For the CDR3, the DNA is TGTGCCAGCAGCCCCACTGGACACCCCAGCGGAGCTTTCTTT. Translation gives CASSPTGHPSGAFF.